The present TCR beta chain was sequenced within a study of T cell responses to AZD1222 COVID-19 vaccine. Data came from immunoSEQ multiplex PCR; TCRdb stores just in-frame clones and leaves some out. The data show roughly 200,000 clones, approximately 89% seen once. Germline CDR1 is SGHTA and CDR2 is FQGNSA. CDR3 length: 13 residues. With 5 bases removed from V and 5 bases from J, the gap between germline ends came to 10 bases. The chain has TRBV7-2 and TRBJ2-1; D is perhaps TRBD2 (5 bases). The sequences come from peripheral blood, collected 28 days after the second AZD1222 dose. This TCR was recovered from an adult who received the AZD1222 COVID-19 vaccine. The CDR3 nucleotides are TGTGCCAGCAGCCCCAGGAGGCACAATGAGCAGTTCTTC. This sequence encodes CASSPRRHNEQFF.